This T cell receptor beta chain was sequenced in a study of blood T cell repertoires in COVID-19. Background on the study: Material from acute and convalescent COVID-19 was sourced from the United States, Italy and Spain. The analysed material was cDNA or gDNA that came from T cells, B-cell-depleted T cells, or PBMCs.

Germline assignment: CDR1 SNHLY and CDR2 FYNNEI. The CDR3 extends over 16 amino acids. Trimming took 4 bases from V and 7 from J; bases not matched to a gene: 12. The method was immunoSEQ multiplex PCR; TCRdb's version includes in-frame clones alone and lacks a portion of them. The data show approximately 300,000 clones, with around 88% seen just once and about 1.2% held by the top ten. This chain connects TRBV2 to TRBJ1-5; 8 bases are shared with TRBD1. The receptor was derived from a woman aged 45 to 65 with acute or convalescent COVID-19. The sample taken for sequencing was peripheral blood. This CDR3 is CASSVIGQGSRQPQHF. CDR3 in DNA: TGTGCCAGCAGTGTTATAGGACAGGGCTCCCGGCAGCCCCAGCATTTT.